This TCR beta chain originates from a study of blood T cell repertoires in COVID-19. Turning to the study itself: The study counted Cohort 3 donors as recovered given two negative PCRs, clearance, or symptom resolution. Acute and convalescent COVID-19 samples came from the United States, Italy and Spain. Sample material is recorded as cDNA or gDNA derived from T cells, B-cell-depleted T cells, or PBMCs.

In the source study's methods: Amplification of reference gene primers provided the estimated nucleated cell counts. Data came from immunoSEQ multiplex PCR; TCRdb stores just in-frame clones and leaves some out. V, J and clone size are those of that table, while D and trimming were read from the DNA. The table has over 200,000 clones, roughly nine tenths seen once. The germline V gene encodes CDR1 SGHAT and CDR2 FQNNGV. The CDR3 loop spans 17 amino acids. Trimming stripped 4 bases from V and 7 bases from J, with 23 bases between. This clone has a single count. V gene TRBV11-2 combines with J gene TRBJ2-1; D is perhaps TRBD2 (6 bases). The specimen was PBMCs or T cells enriched from blood (not recorded which). The origin of this receptor is a woman between 45 and 65 years old in a cohort exposed to, infected with or recovered from COVID-19 (not recorded which). The CDR3 protein is CASSSTMTSLRANEQFF. Written as DNA, the CDR3 is TGTGCCAGCAGCTCAACCATGACTAGTTTACGGGCTAATGAGCAGTTCTTC.